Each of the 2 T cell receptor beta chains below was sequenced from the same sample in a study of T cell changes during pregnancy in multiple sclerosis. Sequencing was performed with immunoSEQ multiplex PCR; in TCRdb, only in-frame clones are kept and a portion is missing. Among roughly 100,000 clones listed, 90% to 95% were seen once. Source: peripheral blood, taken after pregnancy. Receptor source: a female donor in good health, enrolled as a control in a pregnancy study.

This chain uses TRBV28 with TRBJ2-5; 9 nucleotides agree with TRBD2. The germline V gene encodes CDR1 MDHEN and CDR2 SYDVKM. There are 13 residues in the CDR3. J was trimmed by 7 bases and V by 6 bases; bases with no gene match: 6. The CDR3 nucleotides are TGTGCCAGCAGATTTAGCGGGGGAGGGACCCAGTACTTC. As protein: CASRFSGGGTQYF.

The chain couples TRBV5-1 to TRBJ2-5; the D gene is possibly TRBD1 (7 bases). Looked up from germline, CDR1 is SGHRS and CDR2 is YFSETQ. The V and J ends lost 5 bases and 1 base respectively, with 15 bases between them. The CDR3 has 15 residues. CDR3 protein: CASRPRGDLQETQYF. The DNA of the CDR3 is TGCGCCAGCAGGCCCAGGGGGGACCTCCAAGAGACCCAGTACTTC.